A selection of T cell receptor beta chains follows, all from one sample in a study of radiotherapy plus CTLA-4 blockade in lung cancer. Libraries were prepared by immunoSEQ multiplex PCR; TCRdb keeps only in-frame clonotypes and omits some of them. Of some 40,000 clones in the sample, about four fifths were seen once. The sample in question was peripheral blood, obtained from a patient treated with radiotherapy plus ipilimumab. The receptors derive from a human donor with non-small cell lung cancer that progressed on radiotherapy plus ipilimumab. CDR3s include the opening cysteine and the closing phenylalanine or tryptophan. Some rows mark clone size as missing; the rest say once, few, many or name a class of expanded clone.

V: TRBV6-5
J: TRBJ2-7
size: -
CDR3: CASGLRGTYEQYF

V: TRBV19
J: TRBJ1-2
size: once
CDR3: CAIESGTGGSGYTF

V: TRBV6-5
J: TRBJ1-2
size: -
CDR3: CASSYSTGGYTF

V: TRBV27
J: TRBJ1-5
size: -
CDR3: CASSPQGGTGYNQPQHF

V: TRBV10-3
J: TRBJ1-6
size: -
CDR3: CAISEGRGHNSPLHF

V: TRBV4-3
J: TRBJ1-1
size: few
CDR3: CASSQEEGQTEAFF

V: TRBV18
J: TRBJ1-1
size: -
CDR3: CASSPGTGQSEAFF

V: TRBV7-9
J: TRBJ2-6
size: once
CDR3: CASSHGTALSGANVLTF

V: TRBV19
J: TRBJ2-5
size: -
CDR3: CASSARTSWRETQYF

V: TRBV9
J: TRBJ2-1
size: -
CDR3: CASSARGGYNEQFF

V: TRBV4-1
J: TRBJ1-1
size: -
CDR3: CASSHDRGNTEAFF

V: TRBV7-3
J: TRBJ1-1
size: -
CDR3: CASSPQPRGGGTEAFF

V: TRBV9
J: TRBJ2-6
size: many
CDR3: CASSVGYSGANVLTF

V: TRBV7-3
J: -
size: -
CDR3: CASSLTSGGSYEQYF

V: TRBV4-3
J: TRBJ1-2
size: -
CDR3: CASSQDYRINYGYTF

V: TRBV7-2
J: TRBJ1-2
size: few
CDR3: CASSFPPGHGEYYTF

V: TRBV23-1
J: TRBJ1-2
size: -
CDR3: CASSLCTAFSYGYTF

V: TRBV11-2
J: TRBJ1-2
size: -
CDR3: CASSLEGDGYTF

V: TRBV19
J: TRBJ2-3
size: -
CDR3: CASSIVSGLAGTDTQYF

V: TRBV11-2
J: TRBJ2-6
size: -
CDR3: CASSLPGSGANVLTF

V: TRBV19
J: TRBJ1-6
size: -
CDR3: CASSIQGGSLYSPLHF

V: TRBV7-6
J: TRBJ2-7
size: -
CDR3: CASSLIGREDYEQYF

V: TRBV19
J: TRBJ1-1
size: -
CDR3: CASSVGQGIVESTEAFF

V: TRBV19
J: TRBJ2-1
size: -
CDR3: CASSANSIEQFF

V: TRBV18
J: TRBJ1-2
size: -
CDR3: CASSPWDREHGYTF

V: TRBV6-1
J: TRBJ1-6
size: -
CDR3: CASSGRSSYNSPLHF

V: TRBV11-2
J: TRBJ1-1
size: -
CDR3: CASSLAGDGTEAFF

V: TRBV7-2
J: TRBJ1-6
size: -
CDR3: CASSLAHDFSSPLHF

V: TRBV29-1
J: TRBJ2-3
size: -
CDR3: CSGRLPGGTDTQYF

V: TRBV4-1
J: TRBJ1-1
size: -
CDR3: CASSQASGVGNTEAFF

V: TRBV7-9
J: TRBJ2-7
size: -
CDR3: CASSRSGYEQYF

V: TRBV29-1
J: TRBJ1-1
size: -
CDR3: CSATELLDTEAFF

V: TRBV2
J: TRBJ2-1
size: -
CDR3: CASRYSHSYNEQFF

V: TRBV5-8
J: TRBJ2-3
size: -
CDR3: CASPNGPGQPPEKTDTQYF

V: TRBV2
J: TRBJ2-2
size: -
CDR3: CASSEWGAGVTGELFF

V: TRBV4-1
J: TRBJ2-5
size: -
CDR3: CASSQLTGGGGETQYF

V: TRBV28
J: TRBJ2-3
size: -
CDR3: CASSLGGAVTDTQYF

V: TRBV4-1
J: TRBJ1-2
size: few
CDR3: CASSRVGYGYTF

V: TRBV11-2
J: TRBJ2-7
size: -
CDR3: CASGRFHEQYF

V: TRBV7-2
J: TRBJ1-6
size: -
CDR3: CASSLTGGASSPLHF

V: TRBV6-1
J: TRBJ1-1
size: -
CDR3: CASSEQAGENTEAFF

V: TRBV14
J: TRBJ2-7
size: -
CDR3: CASSVGQGSYEQYF

V: TRBV5-1
J: TRBJ2-1
size: once
CDR3: CASSLDSRGAFNSYNEQFF

V: TRBV5-3
J: TRBJ2-7
size: -
CDR3: CARSLAPPRRDRRIYEQYF

V: TRBV9
J: TRBJ2-5
size: -
CDR3: CASSVGTSGGETQYF

V: TRBV15
J: TRBJ2-7
size: -
CDR3: CATSIAGGSPKQYF

V: TRBV7-6
J: TRBJ1-1
size: once
CDR3: CASSFSGWDTEAFF

V: TRBV2
J: TRBJ1-1
size: -
CDR3: CASSEAQGITEAFF

V: TRBV5-1
J: TRBJ1-2
size: -
CDR3: CASSLEVNGYGYTF

V: TRBV10-2
J: TRBJ1-2
size: -
CDR3: CARKCIVIYGYTF

V: TRBV27
J: TRBJ2-7
size: -
CDR3: CASSLYPRGGSEQYF

V: TRBV15
J: TRBJ2-3
size: -
CDR3: CATSRSVTTPSTDTQYF

V: TRBV29-1
J: TRBJ2-1
size: -
CDR3: CSVASSGGWNEQFF

V: TRBV6-5
J: TRBJ1-1
size: -
CDR3: CASSSTGHTEAFF